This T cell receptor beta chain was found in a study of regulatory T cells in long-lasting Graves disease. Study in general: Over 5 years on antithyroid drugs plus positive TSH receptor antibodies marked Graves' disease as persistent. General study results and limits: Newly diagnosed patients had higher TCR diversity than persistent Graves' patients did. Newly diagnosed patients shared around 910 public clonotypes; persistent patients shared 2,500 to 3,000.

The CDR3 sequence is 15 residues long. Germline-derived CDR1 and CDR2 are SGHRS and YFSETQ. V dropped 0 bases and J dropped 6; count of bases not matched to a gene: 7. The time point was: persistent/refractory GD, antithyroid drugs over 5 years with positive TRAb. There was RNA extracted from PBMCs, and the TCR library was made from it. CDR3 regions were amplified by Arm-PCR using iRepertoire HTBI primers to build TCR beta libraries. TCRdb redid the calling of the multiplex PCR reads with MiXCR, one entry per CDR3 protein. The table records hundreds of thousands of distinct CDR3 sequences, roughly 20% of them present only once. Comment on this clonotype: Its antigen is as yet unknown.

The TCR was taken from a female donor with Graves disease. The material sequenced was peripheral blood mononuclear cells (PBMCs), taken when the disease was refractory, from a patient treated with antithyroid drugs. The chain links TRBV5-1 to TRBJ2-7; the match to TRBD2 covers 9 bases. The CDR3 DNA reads TGCGCCAGCAGCTTGGTCGGTAGCGGGAGTTTCGAGCAGTACTTC. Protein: CASSLVGSGSFEQYF.